This T cell receptor (beta chain) was retrieved from a study of blood T cell repertoires in COVID-19. Background on the study: Italy, Spain and the United States were the sources of the convalescent and acute COVID-19 samples. PBMCs, B-cell-depleted T cells, or T cells were the source of the cDNA or gDNA that made up the material.

In the authors' workflow: Estimation of nucleated cell counts was performed using reference gene primer amplification. Produced via immunoSEQ multiplex PCR; TCRdb's table is partial and in-frame only. The V and J calls and clone size come from that table; D and trimming were worked out from the DNA. The data contain about 90,000 clones, approximately 79% of them singletons. CDR1 is SNHLY, CDR2 FYNNEI, per germline. The CDR3 length is 14 residues. Trimming at V came to 9 bases and at J to 3 bases, leaving 3 bases not matched to a gene. This receptor was obtained from a woman older than 75 with acute or convalescent COVID-19. The sequenced material came from peripheral blood. The rearrangement joins TRBV2 to TRBJ2-2; 11 bases agree with TRBD1. The CDR3 here is CARDRGRDTGELFF. In DNA form, the CDR3 reads TGTGCCAGGGACAGGGGGCGCGACACCGGGGAGCTGTTTTTT.